Listed below are T cell receptor beta chains from one sample, sequenced in a study of blood T cell repertoires in COVID-19. The assay was immunoSEQ multiplex PCR, and TCRdb's table has in-frame clones only and misses some. The sample yields a few hundred thousand clones, 84% seen once. The specimen sequenced was PBMCs or T cells enriched from blood (not recorded which). These receptors came from a man younger than 40 with acute COVID-19. The CDR3 runs from the conserved cysteine through the conserved F or W. A D gene is named only where the DNA matches it firmly. Only some rows state a clone size, as once, few, many or a class for expanded clones.

TRBJ2-5	.	.	TRBV5-1	CASSTGLQARETQYF	TGCGCCAGCAGCACGGGACTCCAAGCACGCGAGACCCAGTACTTC
TRBJ1-5	.	.	TRBV5-4	CASRTGQPQHF	TGTGCCAGCCGGACTGGGCAGCCCCAGCATTTT
TRBJ1-6	.	.	TRBV27	CASSLKSIGDYSSPLHF	TGTGCCAGCAGTTTAAAGAGTATCGGGGATTATAGCTCACCCCTCCACTTT
TRBJ1-5	.	.	TRBV6-1	CASSEYNQPQHF	TGTGCCAGCAGTGAATACAATCAGCCCCAGCATTTT
TRBJ2-1	TRBD2	medium-sized	TRBV7-6	CASSRGGGNEQFF	TGTGCCAGCAGCCGGGGGGGCGGCAATGAGCAGTTCTTC
TRBJ1-3	.	.	TRBV5-1	CASSLVSGAMRNTIYF	TGTGCCAGCAGCTTGGTCTCAGGGGCGATGAGAAACACCATATATTTT
TRBJ1-1	.	.	TRBV3-1/TRBV3-2	CASSHYVMNTEAFF	TGTGCCAGCAGCCACTACGTCATGAACACTGAAGCTTTCTTT
TRBJ1-6	.	few	TRBV7-2	CASSPRGLSPLHF	TGTGCCAGCAGCCCTAGGGGCCTTTCACCCCTCCACTTT
TRBJ1-5	TRBD1	.	TRBV15	CATSQGGQPQHF	TGTGCCACCAGCCAGGGGGGTCAGCCCCAGCATTTT
TRBJ1-6	.	.	TRBV6-5	CASSNRREYSSALHF	TGTGCCAGCAGTAACCGGAGGGAATACAGTTCGGCCCTCCACTTT
TRBJ1-2	.	.	TRBV28	CANQNGANYGYTF	TGTGCCAACCAAAACGGAGCTAACTATGGCTACACCTTC
TRBJ2-3	.	many	TRBV4-1	CASSQAGTQYF	TGCGCCAGCAGCCAAGCGGGTACGCAGTATTTT
TRBJ1-2	.	.	TRBV19	CASSPAPANYGYTF	TGTGCCAGTTCCCCCGCCCCGGCTAACTATGGCTACACCTTC
TRBJ1-3	.	.	TRBV11-3	CASSSPLGLAGNTIYF	TGTGCCAGCAGCTCGCCCCTCGGGTTGGCTGGAAACACCATATATTTT
TRBJ1-3	.	.	TRBV9	CASSVADFSGNTIYF	TGTGCCAGCAGCGTAGCTGACTTCTCTGGAAACACCATATATTTT
TRBJ2-5	TRBD2	.	TRBV7-2	CASSKTSGSVLETQYF	TGTGCCAGCAGCAAAACTAGCGGGAGTGTTCTGGAGACCCAGTACTTC
TRBJ2-3	.	.	TRBV5-1	CASSLAPGPQDTQYF	TGCGCCAGCAGCTTGGCCCCGGGTCCCCAGGATACGCAGTATTTT
TRBJ1-5	.	medium-sized	TRBV5-8	CASSWGGGTASNQPQHF	TGTGCCAGCAGCTGGGGAGGGGGGACCGCTAGCAATCAGCCCCAGCATTTT
TRBJ1-5	.	.	TRBV7-2	CASSLNPRYSNQPQHF	TGTGCCAGCAGCTTAAACCCGAGATATAGCAATCAGCCCCAGCATTTT
TRBJ1-6	.	few	TRBV6-5	CASSYGHRQWSPLHF	TGTGCCAGCAGTTACGGACACAGGCAGTGGTCACCCCTCCACTTT
TRBJ2-1	.	.	TRBV11-3	CASSPRDRALAGTNEQFF	TGTGCCAGCAGCCCTCGGGATAGGGCGCTCGCGGGAACGAATGAGCAGTTCTTC
TRBJ2-2	.	.	TRBV4-1	CASSPVNTGELFF	TGCGCCAGCAGCCCGGTGAACACCGGGGAGCTGTTTTTT
TRBJ2-5	.	.	TRBV10-1	CASSDNSQETQYF	TGCGCCAGCAGTGACAACAGCCAAGAGACCCAGTACTTC
TRBJ1-6	.	.	TRBV19	CASSIGEGAHSPLHF	TGTGCCAGTAGTATTGGAGAGGGCGCTCATTCACCCCTCCACTTT
TRBJ1-1	.	.	TRBV24-1	CATSSEGNTEAFF	TGTGCCACCAGTTCGGAGGGAAACACTGAAGCTTTCTTT
TRBJ2-3	.	.	TRBV5-4	CASSAPGLHTGDTQYF	TGTGCCAGCAGTGCCCCGGGACTCCATACAGGAGATACGCAGTATTTT
TRBJ2-2	TRBD2	.	TRBV6-6	CASSFIAGPTGELFF	TGTGCCAGCAGTTTCATAGCGGGACCCACCGGGGAGCTGTTTTTT
TRBJ1-6	.	.	TRBV4-3	CASSQDDNSPLHF	TGCGCCAGCAGCCAAGACGATAATTCACCCCTCCACTTT
TRBJ2-6	TRBD2	.	TRBV5-1	CASSLSLAGNGANVLTF	TGTGCCAGCAGCTTGTCACTAGCGGGAAATGGGGCCAACGTCCTGACTTTC
TRBJ2-4	TRBD1	few	TRBV11-3	CASSIPGQGSAKNIQYF	TGTGCCAGCAGCATACCTGGACAGGGAAGCGCCAAAAACATTCAGTACTTC
TRBJ2-3	TRBD1	.	TRBV7-6	CATFPGGPADTQYF	TGTGCCACCTTCCCAGGGGGCCCGGCAGATACGCAGTATTTT
TRBJ2-2	TRBD2	once	TRBV19	CASSITSSGSTGELFF	TGTGCCAGTAGTATAACATCTAGCGGGAGCACCGGGGAGCTGTTTTTT
TRBJ1-2	TRBD1	.	TRBV4-1	CASTSRQGNDGYTF	TGCGCCAGCACCTCTCGACAGGGGAATGATGGCTACACCTTC
TRBJ1-4	.	.	TRBV15	CATSRGRVLNEKLFF	TGTGCCACCAGCAGAGGCCGGGTCTTAAATGAAAAACTGTTTTTT
TRBJ2-3	.	.	TRBV28	CASSPGLGQDTQYF	TGTGCCAGCAGTCCTGGGTTGGGCCAAGATACGCAGTATTTT
TRBJ1-3	.	.	TRBV9	CASSVESPDSIYF	TGTGCCAGCAGCGTAGAAAGTCCGGACTCTATATATTTT
TRBJ2-2	.	few	TRBV4-1	CASSQQGELFF	TGCGCCAGCAGCCAACAGGGGGAGCTGTTTTTT
TRBJ1-1	.	.	TRBV3-1/TRBV3-2	CASSRVGTSTEAFF	TGTGCCAGCAGCAGGGTCGGGACAAGCACTGAAGCTTTCTTT
TRBJ2-1	TRBD2	.	TRBV5-1	CASSPLAGGNNEQFF	TGCGCCAGCAGCCCCCTAGCGGGGGGCAACAATGAGCAGTTCTTC
TRBJ1-1	.	few	TRBV19	CASRAREVNTEAFF	TGTGCCAGTAGAGCCCGGGAAGTTAACACTGAAGCTTTCTTT